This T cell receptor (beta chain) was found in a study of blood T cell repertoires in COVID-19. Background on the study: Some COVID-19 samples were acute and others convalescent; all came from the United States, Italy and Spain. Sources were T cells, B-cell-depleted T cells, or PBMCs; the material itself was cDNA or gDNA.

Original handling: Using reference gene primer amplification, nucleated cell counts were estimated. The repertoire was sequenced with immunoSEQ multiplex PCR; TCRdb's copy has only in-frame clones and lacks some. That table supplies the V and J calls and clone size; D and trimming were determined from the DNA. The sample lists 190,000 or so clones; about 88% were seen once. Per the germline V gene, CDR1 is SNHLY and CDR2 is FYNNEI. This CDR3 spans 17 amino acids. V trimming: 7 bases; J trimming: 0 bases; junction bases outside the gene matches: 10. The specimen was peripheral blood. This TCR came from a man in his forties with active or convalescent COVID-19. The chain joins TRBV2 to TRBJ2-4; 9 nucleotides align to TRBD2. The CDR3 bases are TGTGCCAGCACTTGGACTAGCGTAGGCCTAGCCAAAAACATTCAGTACTTC. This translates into CASTWTSVGLAKNIQYF.